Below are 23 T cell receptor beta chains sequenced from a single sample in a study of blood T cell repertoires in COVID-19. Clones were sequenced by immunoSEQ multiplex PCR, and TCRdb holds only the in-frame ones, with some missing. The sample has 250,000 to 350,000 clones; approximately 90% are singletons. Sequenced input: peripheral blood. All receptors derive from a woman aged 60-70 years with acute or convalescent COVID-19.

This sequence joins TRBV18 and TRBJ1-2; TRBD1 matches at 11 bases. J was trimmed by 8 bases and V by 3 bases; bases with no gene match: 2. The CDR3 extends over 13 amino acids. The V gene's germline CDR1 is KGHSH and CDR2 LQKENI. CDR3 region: CASSPDRGRGYTF. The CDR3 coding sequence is TGTGCCAGCTCACCGGACAGGGGGCGCGGCTACACCTTC.

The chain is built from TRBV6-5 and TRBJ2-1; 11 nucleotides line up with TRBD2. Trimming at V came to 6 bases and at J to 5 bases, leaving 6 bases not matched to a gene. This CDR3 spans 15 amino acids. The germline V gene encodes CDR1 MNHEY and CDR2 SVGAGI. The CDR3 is CASSYSGRANNEQFF. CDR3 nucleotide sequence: TGTGCCAGCAGCTATAGCGGGAGGGCCAACAATGAGCAGTTCTTC.

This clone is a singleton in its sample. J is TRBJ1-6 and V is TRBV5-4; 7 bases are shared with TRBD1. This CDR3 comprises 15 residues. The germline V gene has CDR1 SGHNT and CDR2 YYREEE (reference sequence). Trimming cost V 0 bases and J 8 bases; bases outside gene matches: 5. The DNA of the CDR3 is TGTGCCAGCAGCTTGGGACAGGGTAGGGATTCACCCCTCCACTTT. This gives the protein CASSLGQGRDSPLHF.

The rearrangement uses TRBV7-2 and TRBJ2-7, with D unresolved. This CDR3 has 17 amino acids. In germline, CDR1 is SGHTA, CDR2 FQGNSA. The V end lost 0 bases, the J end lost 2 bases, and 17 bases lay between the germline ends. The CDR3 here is CASSLALSDAAPYEQYF. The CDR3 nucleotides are TGTGCCAGCAGCTTAGCGTTGAGCGACGCAGCCCCCTACGAGCAGTACTTC. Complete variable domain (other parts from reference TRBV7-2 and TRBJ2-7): GAGVSQSPSNKVTEKGKDVELRCDPISGHTALYWYRQSLGQGLEFLIYFQGNSAPDKSGLPSDRFSAERTGGSVSTLTIQRTQQEDSAVYLCASSLALSDAAPYEQYFGPGTRLTVT.

The CDR3 coding sequence is TGTGCCAGCAGCTTGGGACTACTAGCGGGGGCGGGCAATGAGCAGTTCTTC. Amino acids: CASSLGLLAGAGNEQFF. V usage is TRBV5-8 and J usage is TRBJ2-1; 11 bases line up with TRBD2. Germline V gives CDR1 SGHTS, CDR2 YDEGEE. The CDR3 runs to 17 residues. The trim removed 0 bases at V and 6 bases at J, leaving 8 bases unmatched.

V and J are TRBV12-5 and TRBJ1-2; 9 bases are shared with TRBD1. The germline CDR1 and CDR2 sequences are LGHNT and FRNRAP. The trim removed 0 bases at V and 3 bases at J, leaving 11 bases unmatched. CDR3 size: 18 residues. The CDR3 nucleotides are TGTGCTAGTGGTTTGGTGGTGGGACAGGGAACATCGGACTATGGCTACACCTTC. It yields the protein CASGLVVGQGTSDYGYTF. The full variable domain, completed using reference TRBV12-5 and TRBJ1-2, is DARVTQTPRHKVTEMGQEVTMRCQPILGHNTVFWYRQTMMQGLELLAYFRNRAPLDDSGMPKDRFSAEMPDATLATLKIQPSEPRDSAVYFCASGLVVGQGTSDYGYTFGSGTRLTVV.

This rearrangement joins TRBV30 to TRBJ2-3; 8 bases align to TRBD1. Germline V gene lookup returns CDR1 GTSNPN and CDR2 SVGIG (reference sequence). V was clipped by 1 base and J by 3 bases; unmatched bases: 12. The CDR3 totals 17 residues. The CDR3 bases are TGTGCCTGGAGTGGACCGAGGTCAGGGGGCAAGACAGATACGCAGTATTTT. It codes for CAWSGPRSGGKTDTQYF.

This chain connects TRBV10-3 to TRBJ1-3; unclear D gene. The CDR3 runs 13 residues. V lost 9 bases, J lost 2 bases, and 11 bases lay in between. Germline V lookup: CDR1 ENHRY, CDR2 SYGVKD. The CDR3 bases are TGTGCCATGACGGGAGCTCCTGGAAACACCATATATTTT. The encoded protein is CAMTGAPGNTIYF.

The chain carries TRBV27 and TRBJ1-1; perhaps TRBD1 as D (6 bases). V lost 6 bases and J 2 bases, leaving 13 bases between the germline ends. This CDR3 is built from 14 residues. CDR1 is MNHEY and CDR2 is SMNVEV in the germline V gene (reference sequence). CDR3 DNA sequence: TGTGCCAGCAGATACAGGGTGGTTAACACTGAAGCTTTCTTT. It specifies CASRYRVVNTEAFF.

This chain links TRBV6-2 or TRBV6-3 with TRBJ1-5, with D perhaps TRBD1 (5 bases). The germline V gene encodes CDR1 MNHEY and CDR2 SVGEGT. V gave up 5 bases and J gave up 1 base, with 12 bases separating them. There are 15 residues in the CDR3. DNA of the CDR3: TGTGCCAGCAGTCGACGGGGGGTGAGCAATCAGCCCCAGCATTTT. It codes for CASSRRGVSNQPQHF.

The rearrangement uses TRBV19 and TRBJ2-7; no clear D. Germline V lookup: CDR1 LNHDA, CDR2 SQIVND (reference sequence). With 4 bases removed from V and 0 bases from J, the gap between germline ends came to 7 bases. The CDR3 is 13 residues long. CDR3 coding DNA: TGTGCCAGTAGTACACACGTCTCCTACGAGCAGTACTTC. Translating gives CASSTHVSYEQYF.

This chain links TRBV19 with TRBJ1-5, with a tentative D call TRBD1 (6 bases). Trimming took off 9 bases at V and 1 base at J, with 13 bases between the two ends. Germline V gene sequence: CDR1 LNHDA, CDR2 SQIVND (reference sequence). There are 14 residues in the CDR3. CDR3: CASRRGKSNQPQHF. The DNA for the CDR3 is TGTGCCAGCCGCAGGGGAAAAAGCAATCAGCCCCAGCATTTT.

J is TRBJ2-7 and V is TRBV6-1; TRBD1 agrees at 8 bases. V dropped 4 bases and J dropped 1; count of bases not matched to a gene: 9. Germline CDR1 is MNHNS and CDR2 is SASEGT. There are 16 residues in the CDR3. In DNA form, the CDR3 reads TGTGCCAGCAGTGGCCCCGGGACAGGCCATTCCTACGAGCAGTACTTC. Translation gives CASSGPGTGHSYEQYF.

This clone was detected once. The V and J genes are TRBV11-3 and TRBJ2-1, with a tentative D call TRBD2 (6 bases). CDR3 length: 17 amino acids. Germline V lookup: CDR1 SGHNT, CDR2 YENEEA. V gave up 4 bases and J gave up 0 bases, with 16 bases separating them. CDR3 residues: CASSYETRSSSYNEQFF. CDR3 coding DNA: TGTGCCAGCAGCTACGAGACTAGATCAAGCTCCTACAATGAGCAGTTCTTC.

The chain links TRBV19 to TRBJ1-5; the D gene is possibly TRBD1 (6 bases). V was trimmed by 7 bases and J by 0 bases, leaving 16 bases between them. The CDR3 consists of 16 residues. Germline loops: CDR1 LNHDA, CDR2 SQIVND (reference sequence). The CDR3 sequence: CASTPTGPYSNQPQHF. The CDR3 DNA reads TGTGCCAGTACCCCGACAGGACCGTATAGCAATCAGCCCCAGCATTTT.

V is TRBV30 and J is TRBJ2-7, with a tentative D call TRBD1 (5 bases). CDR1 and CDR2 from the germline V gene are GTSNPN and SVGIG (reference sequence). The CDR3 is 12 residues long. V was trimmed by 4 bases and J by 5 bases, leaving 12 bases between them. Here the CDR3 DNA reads TGTGCCTGGACAGGGTCAGAGGACGAGCAGTACTTC. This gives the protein CAWTGSEDEQYF.

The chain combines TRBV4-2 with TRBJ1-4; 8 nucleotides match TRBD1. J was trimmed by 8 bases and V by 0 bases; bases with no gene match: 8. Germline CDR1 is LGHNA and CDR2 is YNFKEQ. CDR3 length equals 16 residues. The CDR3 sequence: CASSQEKTGAREKLFF. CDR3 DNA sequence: TGTGCCAGCAGCCAAGAGAAGACAGGGGCACGAGAAAAACTGTTTTTT.

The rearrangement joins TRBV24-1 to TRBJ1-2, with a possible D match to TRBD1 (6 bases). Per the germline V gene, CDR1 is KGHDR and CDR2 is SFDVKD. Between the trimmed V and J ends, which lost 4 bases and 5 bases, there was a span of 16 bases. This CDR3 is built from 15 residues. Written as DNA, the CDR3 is TGTGCCACCAGTGACCCCGACAGGACCCTGTATGGCTACACCTTC. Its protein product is CATSDPDRTLYGYTF.

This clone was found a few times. The chain's CDR3 is CASSQDSVYEQYF. The CDR3 region has the DNA TGTGCCAGCAGCCAAGATAGTGTCTACGAGCAGTACTTC. The chain joins TRBV14 to TRBJ2-7, with D unresolved. The CDR3 runs 13 residues. Trimming left V 0 bases short and J 3 bases short, with 6 bases between. Looked up from germline, CDR1 is SGHDN and CDR2 is FVKESK. Full variable domain (outside the CDR3, taken from reference TRBV14 and TRBJ2-7): EAGVTQFPSHSVIEKGQTVTLRCDPISGHDNLYWYRRVMGKEIKFLLHFVKESKQDESGMPNNRFLAERTGGTYSTLKVQPAELEDSGVYFCASSQDSVYEQYFGPGTRLTVT.

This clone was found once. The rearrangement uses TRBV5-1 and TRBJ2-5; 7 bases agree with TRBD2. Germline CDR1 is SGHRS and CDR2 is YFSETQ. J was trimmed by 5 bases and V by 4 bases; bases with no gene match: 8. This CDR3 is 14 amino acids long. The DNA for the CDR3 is TGCGCCAGCAGCCCAGCGGGGCCCGGGGAGACCCAGTACTTC. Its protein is CASSPAGPGETQYF.

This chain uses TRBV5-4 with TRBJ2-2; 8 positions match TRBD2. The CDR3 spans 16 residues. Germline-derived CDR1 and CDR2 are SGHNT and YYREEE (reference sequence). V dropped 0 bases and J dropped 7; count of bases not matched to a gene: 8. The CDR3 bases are TGTGCCAGCAGCTTGGGTGGCGGGGGGTCTCGCGGGGAGCTGTTTTTT. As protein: CASSLGGGGSRGELFF.

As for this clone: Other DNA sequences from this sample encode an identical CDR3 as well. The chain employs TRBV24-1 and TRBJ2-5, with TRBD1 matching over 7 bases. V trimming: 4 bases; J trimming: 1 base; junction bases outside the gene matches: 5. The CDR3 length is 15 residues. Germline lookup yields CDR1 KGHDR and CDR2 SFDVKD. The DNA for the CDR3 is TGTGCCACCAGTGACCCGGACAGGTTCCAAGAGACCCAGTACTTC. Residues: CATSDPDRFQETQYF.

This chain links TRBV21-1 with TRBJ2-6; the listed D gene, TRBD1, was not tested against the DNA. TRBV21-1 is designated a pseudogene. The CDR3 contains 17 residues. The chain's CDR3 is CASSKVATGDGANVLTF. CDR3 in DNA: TGTGCCAGCAGCAAAGTGGCCACAGGGGATGGGGCCAACGTCCTGACTTTC.